This entry lists 5 T cell receptor beta chains sequenced from one sample in a study of OX40 agonist ivuxolimab in advanced cancers. Here immunoSEQ multiplex PCR was the method, and the copy in TCRdb shows in-frame clones only, minus some. The data contain 68,000 or so clones, roughly 80% of them singletons. Source: CD4+ or CD8+ T cells sorted from blood, taken in a trial of the OX40 agonist ivuxolimab. Source of these receptors: an adult with an advanced solid tumor such as melanoma, head and neck, liver or kidney cancer.

This chain uses TRBV10-3 with TRBJ1-5, with D perhaps TRBD1 (6 bases). CDR3 size: 14 residues. Trimming took off 10 bases at V and 1 base at J, with 14 bases between the two ends. Germline V gives CDR1 ENHRY, CDR2 SYGVKD. CDR3 DNA sequence: TGTGCCACCTTGGCACAGGGAAGCAATCAGCCCCAGCATTTT. It translates to CATLAQGSNQPQHF.

The rearrangement joins TRBV6-6 to TRBJ2-7; D may be TRBD1 or TRBD2 (5 bases each). The V and J ends lost 5 bases and 6 bases respectively, with 11 bases between them. The CDR3 spans 12 residues. The germline V gene encodes CDR1 MNHNY and CDR2 SVGAGI (reference sequence). The CDR3 sequence: CASSAGAREQYF. The CDR3 coding sequence is TGTGCCAGCAGTGCCGGGGCTCGCGAGCAGTACTTC.

This chain links TRBV19 with TRBJ1-1, with D perhaps matching TRBD1 (5 bases). The germline CDR1 and CDR2 sequences are LNHDA and SQIVND (reference sequence). Trimming took 5 bases from V and 1 from J, leaving 8 bases between them. The CDR3 has 13 residues. CDR3 coding DNA: TGTGCCAGTAGTGCCACAGGGAACACTGAAGCTTTCTTT. This sequence encodes CASSATGNTEAFF.

This clone has a single count. This chain uses TRBV5-6 with TRBJ1-2, with D hard to call. V was pared by 0 bases and J by 6 bases, with 15 bases between. There are 15 residues in the CDR3. In germline, CDR1 is SGHDT, CDR2 YYEEEE. CDR3 nucleotides: TGTGCCAGCAGCTTGGAGACCGTCGATGAAAATGGCTACACCTTC. It specifies CASSLETVDENGYTF.

The J gene is TRBJ1-4, the V gene TRBV28, with D perhaps TRBD1 (6 bases). The germline V gene has CDR1 MDHEN and CDR2 SYDVKM. The CDR3 runs 19 residues. The V gene lost 5 bases and the J gene lost 4 bases, with 26 bases spanning the gap. For the CDR3, the DNA is TGTGCCAGCAGTCAATACGAGGGGGGGAAAAACGCGGTTAATGAAAAACTGTTTTTT. The encoded protein is CASSQYEGGKNAVNEKLFF.